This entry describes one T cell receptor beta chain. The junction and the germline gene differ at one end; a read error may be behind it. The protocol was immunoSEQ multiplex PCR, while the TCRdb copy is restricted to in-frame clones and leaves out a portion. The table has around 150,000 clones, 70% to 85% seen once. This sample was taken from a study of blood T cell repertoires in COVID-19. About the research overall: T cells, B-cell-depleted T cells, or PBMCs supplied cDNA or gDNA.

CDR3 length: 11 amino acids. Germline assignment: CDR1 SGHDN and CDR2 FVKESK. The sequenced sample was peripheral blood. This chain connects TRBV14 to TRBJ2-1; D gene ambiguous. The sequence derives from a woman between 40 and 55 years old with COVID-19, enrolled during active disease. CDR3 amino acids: CASSSYSEQFF. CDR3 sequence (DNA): TGTGCCAGCAGCTCATACAGTGAGCAGTTCTTC.